Below, 18 T cell receptor beta chains from the same sample are listed, as sequenced in a study of Graves' ophthalmopathy and Graves' hyperthyroidism. The authors amplified TCR beta CDR3 regions from RNA transcripts. An opening RT-PCR round employed HTBI primers and preceded a second-round multiplex PCR. TCRdb called the multiplex PCR reads again in MiXCR, with one record for every CDR3 protein. The repertoire holds 260,000 or so distinct CDR3 sequences, with 45% as singletons. The sequencing input was peripheral blood. All receptors come from an adult man with Graves' ophthalmopathy.

This chain connects TRBV7-3 to TRBJ2-1; D possibly corresponds to TRBD1 (6 bases). This CDR3 has 14 residues. The V gene's germline CDR1 is SGHTA and CDR2 FQGTGA. V lost 0 bases to trimming and J lost 4 bases, with 7 bases between them. The CDR3 loop reads CASSLTGGYNEQFF. In nucleotides, the CDR3 is TGTGCCAGCAGCTTAACAGGGGGTTACAATGAGCAGTTCTTC. Drawing the rest from reference TRBV7-3 and TRBJ2-1, the complete variable domain is GAGVSQTPSNKVTEKGKYVELRCDPISGHTALYWYRQSLGQGPEFLIYFQGTGAADDSGLPNDRFFAVRPEGSVSTLKIQRTERGDSAVYLCASSLTGGYNEQFFGPGTRLTVL.

This rearrangement joins TRBV7-2 to TRBJ2-5, with 12 bases fitting TRBD2. This CDR3 has 16 residues. CDR1 SGHTA and CDR2 FQGNSA come from the germline V gene. Trimming removed 7 bases from V and 0 bases from J; junction bases left unmatched: 6. In DNA form, the CDR3 reads TGTGCCAGCAAGAGACTAGCGGGAGCGTACCAAGAGACCCAGTACTTC. Translation: CASKRLAGAYQETQYF.

This clonotype was detected many times. This rearrangement joins TRBV10-3 to TRBJ1-1; 7 bases fit TRBD1. This CDR3 is 14 amino acids long. Germline assignment: CDR1 ENHRY and CDR2 SYGVKD. With 10 bases clipped from V and 4 bases from J, the junction kept 12 bases outside the gene matches. CDR3 protein: CATQTGLESTEAFF. In nucleotides, the CDR3 is TGTGCCACGCAGACAGGGCTTGAGAGCACTGAAGCTTTCTTT.

This clonotype has only a few counts. The V and J genes are TRBV6-5 and TRBJ2-7; D remains unclear. The CDR3 contains 15 residues. Germline V CDR1 and CDR2: MNHEY, SVGAGI. V shed 5 bases and J shed 2 bases, with 16 bases lying between them. CDR3 sequence (DNA): TGTGCCAGCAGTCACCACACCCGAGAGCCCTACGAGCAGTACTTC. Translating gives CASSHHTREPYEQYF.

This clonotype was detected many times. This rearrangement joins TRBV28 to TRBJ1-2; D gene ambiguous. The germline CDR1 and CDR2 sequences are MDHEN and SYDVKM. The CDR3 length is 8 residues. V lost 10 bases, J lost 8 bases, and 5 bases lay in between. The CDR3 bases are TGTGCCACCGGGGGCTACACCTTC. Translation: CATGGYTF.

The chain employs TRBV2 and TRBJ2-5, with 8 bases fitting TRBD2. CDR3 length: 15 residues. Looked up from germline, CDR1 is SNHLY and CDR2 is FYNNEI. V gave up 5 bases and J gave up 2 bases; unmatched junction bases: 7. The CDR3 coding sequence is TGTGCCAGCAGTTTAGCGGGAAGCCCTCAAGAGACCCAGTACTTC. This translates into CASSLAGSPQETQYF.

The chain employs TRBV5-1 and TRBJ2-2; a possible D gene is TRBD2 (5 bases). This CDR3 is built from 15 residues. Germline CDR1 is SGHRS and CDR2 is YFSETQ. Trimming removed 2 bases at V and 2 bases at J, with 10 bases between. The DNA for the CDR3 is TGCGCCAGCAGCTTTTCTCGGGGTAACACCGGGGAGCTGTTTTTT. As protein: CASSFSRGNTGELFF.

About this clonotype: Its ends do not fully match the called genes, so a read error is possible. The V call is TRBV12-3 or TRBV12-4, the J call TRBJ2-5; D possibly uses TRBD1 or TRBD2 (5 bases each). This CDR3 has 12 residues. The DNA for the CDR3 is TGTGCCAGCAGTTTGGTCAGGGAGACCCAGCACTTC. It encodes CASSLVRETQHF.

This clonotype was detected ten times or more. V is TRBV2 and J is TRBJ2-7; D may match TRBD1 or TRBD2 (5 bases each). V lost 7 bases to trimming and J lost 5 bases, with 21 bases between them. CDR1 is SNHLY, CDR2 FYNNEI, per germline. CDR3 length: 15 residues. The CDR3 sequence: CASTLERGPLDEQYF. The CDR3 nucleotides are TGTGCCAGCACGTTGGAGAGGGGCCCTTTGGACGAGCAGTACTTC. The whole variable domain, filled in from reference TRBV2 and TRBJ2-7, reads EPEVTQTPSHQVTQMGQEVILRCVPISNHLYFYWYRQILGQKVEFLVSFYNNEISEKSEIFDDQFSVERPDGSNFTLKIRSTKLEDSAMYFCASTLERGPLDEQYFGPGTRLTVT.

The V gene is TRBV7-9, the J gene TRBJ1-1; the match to TRBD1 covers 9 bases. This CDR3 has 14 amino acids. V was clipped by 6 bases and J by 5 bases; unmatched bases: 7. Per the germline V gene, CDR1 is SEHNR and CDR2 is FQNEAQ (reference sequence). CDR3 nucleotide sequence: TGTGCCAGCAGGCCGGACAGGGGAAGAACTGAAGCTTTCTTT. This codes for CASRPDRGRTEAFF.

The V call is TRBV13, the J call TRBJ2-2; weak D call: TRBD2 (5 bases). The V and J ends lost 6 bases and 5 bases respectively, with 13 bases between them. This CDR3 contains 14 residues. Germline V CDR1 and CDR2: PRHDT, FYEKMQ (reference sequence). This CDR3 reads CASSQEERTGELFF. The CDR3 bases are TGTGCCAGCAGTCAGGAGGAACGGACCGGGGAGCTGTTTTTT.

V and J are TRBV4-2 and TRBJ1-1; D is uncertain. The V gene's germline CDR1 is LGHNA and CDR2 YNFKEQ. The CDR3 is made up of 11 amino acids. In DNA, the CDR3 is TGTGCTTCGAACGGGAACACTGAAGCTTTCTTT. This encodes CASNGNTEAFF.

This chain links TRBV2 with TRBJ2-6; D perhaps matches TRBD1 (5 bases). Germline lookup yields CDR1 SNHLY and CDR2 FYNNEI. This CDR3 has 15 amino acids. The ends were cut back, 3 bases at V and 0 bases at J, with 6 bases in the middle. CDR3 nucleotide sequence: TGTGCCAGCAGTGATCAGGGCTCTGGGGCCAACGTCCTGACTTTC. Translation gives CASSDQGSGANVLTF.

A remark on this clonotype: The junction shows a germline mismatch at one end, possibly a read error. The chain combines TRBV5-1 with TRBJ1-2; a possible D gene is TRBD1 (5 bases). The CDR3 covers 14 residues. CDR1 is SGHRS, CDR2 YFSETQ, per germline. The CDR3 loop reads CASSSWGQGYGYTF. CDR3 nucleotide sequence: TGTGCCAGCAGCTCATGGGGTCAGGGCTATGGCTACACCTTC.

This clonotype was recorded once. A much larger clone differs by one base, so this may be a read error. The chain couples TRBV10-3 to TRBJ1-2; TRBD1 matches 8 bases. Germline lookup yields CDR1 ENHRY and CDR2 SYGVKD. This CDR3 region has 14 residues. The V segment lost 5 bases and the J segment 7 bases; nucleotides outside the gene matches: 9. The CDR3 reads CAISLGTGTCGYTF. The CDR3 DNA reads as TGTGCCATCAGTCTCGGGACAGGAACCTGTGGCTACACCTTC.

In its sample, this clonotype was seen a few times. This chain uses TRBV29-1 with TRBJ2-7, with D possibly matching TRBD1 (6 bases). The CDR3 has 11 amino acids. Germline loops: CDR1 SQVTM, CDR2 ANQGSEA. Trimming removed 7 bases from V and 3 bases from J, with 10 bases in between. The CDR3 is CSGGQRYEQYF. The CDR3 nucleotides are TGCAGCGGGGGGCAGCGCTACGAGCAGTACTTC.

The J gene is TRBJ2-5, the V gene TRBV19; D is unclear. Deletions cut 5 bases from V and 2 bases from J, with 9 bases between. The CDR3 consists of 13 residues. Germline assignment: CDR1 LNHDA and CDR2 SQIVND (reference sequence). CDR3 sequence (DNA): TGTGCCAGTAGTCGAAGCGTACAAGAGACCCAGTACTTC. Translation gives CASSRSVQETQYF.

The chain is built from TRBV6-1 and TRBJ2-3; D is perhaps TRBD2 (7 bases). The V and J ends lost 6 bases and 10 bases respectively, with 17 bases between them. Germline CDR1 reads MNHNS; CDR2 reads SASEGT. The CDR3 length is 13 residues. CDR3 bases: TGTGCCAGCAGCCCCGACGGGGGGCGGTCGCAGTATTTT. This codes for CASSPDGGRSQYF.